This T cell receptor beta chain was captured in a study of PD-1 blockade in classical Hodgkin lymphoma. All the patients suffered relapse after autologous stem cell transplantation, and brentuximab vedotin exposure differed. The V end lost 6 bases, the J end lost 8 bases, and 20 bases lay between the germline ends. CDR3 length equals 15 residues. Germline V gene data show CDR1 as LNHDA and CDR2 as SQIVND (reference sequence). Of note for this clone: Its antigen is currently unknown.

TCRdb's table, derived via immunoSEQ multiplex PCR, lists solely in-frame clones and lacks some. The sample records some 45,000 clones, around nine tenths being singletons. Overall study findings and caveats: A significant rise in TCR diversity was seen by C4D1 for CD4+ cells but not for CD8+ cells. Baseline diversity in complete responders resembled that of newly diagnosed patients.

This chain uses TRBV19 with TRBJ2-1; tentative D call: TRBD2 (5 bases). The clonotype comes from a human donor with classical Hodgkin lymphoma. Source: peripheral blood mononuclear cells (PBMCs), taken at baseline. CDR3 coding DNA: TGTGCCAGTAGACCGACTTCGAGGGAGAACCATGAGCAGTTCTTC. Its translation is CASRPTSRENHEQFF.